The TCR beta chain described here comes from a study of beta chain features in type 1 diabetes. Findings and limits, study-wide: The question of HLA type influencing TCRB rearrangement was one that remained unresolved here.

Expressed TCRB transcripts were sequenced because the entire RNA isolate underwent reverse transcription. TCRdb's copy holds only in-frame clones and misses some; the assay was immunoSEQ multiplex PCR. The table has fewer than 550,000 clones, roughly 11% seen once. The V gene lost 5 bases and the J gene lost 1 base, with 11 bases spanning the gap. Per the germline V gene, CDR1 is SGHTA and CDR2 is FQGTGA. The length of the CDR3 is 14 residues. Purity (above 95%) was reached by all sorted populations. About this clone itself: The antigen is unknown.

This TCR was recovered from a woman under 30 in good health. Sequences were obtained from naive CD4+ T cells from blood. The chain joins TRBV7-3 to TRBJ1-1; a possible D gene is TRBD1 (5 bases). The CDR3 sequence: CASSPGRKNTEAFF. In DNA form, the CDR3 reads TGTGCCAGCAGCCCGGGACGGAAGAACACTGAAGCTTTCTTT.